These 22 T cell receptor beta chains share one sample of origin, sequenced in a study of T cell responses to AZD1222 COVID-19 vaccine. Clones were read by immunoSEQ multiplex PCR, and TCRdb kept only the in-frame ones, dropping some. The sample shows fewer than 90,000 clones, 80% to 95% of them seen only once. The material was peripheral blood, obtained 28 days after the second AZD1222 dose. These receptors were collected from an adult who received the AZD1222 COVID-19 vaccine.

The V gene is TRBV2, the J gene TRBJ2-7; a possible D gene is TRBD2 (7 bases). This CDR3 contains 13 residues. Germline values: CDR1 SNHLY, CDR2 FYNNEI. V lost 4 bases, J lost 6 bases, and 13 bases lay in between. The CDR3 reads CASSGGGTFEQYF. CDR3 coding DNA: TGTGCCAGCAGTGGCGGGGGCACCTTCGAGCAGTACTTC. Filled out from reference TRBV2 and TRBJ2-7, the complete variable domain reads EPEVTQTPSHQVTQMGQEVILRCVPISNHLYFYWYRQILGQKVEFLVSFYNNEISEKSEIFDDQFSVERPDGSNFTLKIRSTKLEDSAMYFCASSGGGTFEQYFGPGTRLTVT.

The rearrangement joins TRBV30 to TRBJ2-3; unclear D gene. Looked up from germline, CDR1 is GTSNPN and CDR2 is SVGIG (reference sequence). There are 13 residues in the CDR3. V lost 3 bases and J lost 8, with 15 bases in between. CDR3 bases: TGTGCCTGGAGGGCTGTTATAACTGGTACGCAGTATTTT. It codes for CAWRAVITGTQYF.

This rearrangement joins TRBV7-8 to TRBJ1-3, with TRBD1 identical over 11 bases. This CDR3 has 16 residues. CDR1 and CDR2 from the germline V gene are SGHVS and FQNEAQ. V gave up 3 bases and J gave up 0 bases; unmatched junction bases: 1. The CDR3 region is CASSFGTGGSGNTIYF. The CDR3 nucleotides are TGTGCCAGCAGCTTCGGGACAGGGGGCTCTGGAAACACCATATATTTT.

CDR3 coding DNA: TGTGCCAGCAGCTATGTAAACTACCTCTACGAGCAGTACTTC. Its translation: CASSYVNYLYEQYF. The J gene is TRBJ2-7, the V gene TRBV5-6; D unresolved. The CDR3 covers 14 residues. The ends were cut back, 3 bases at V and 3 bases at J, with 13 bases in the middle. Per germline, CDR1 SGHDT and CDR2 YYEEEE.

The genes are TRBV19 and TRBJ1-6; no definite D call. CDR1 LNHDA and CDR2 SQIVND come from the germline V gene (reference sequence). The CDR3 is 16 residues long. V dropped 2 bases and J dropped 1 base, with 9 bases sitting between them. The CDR3, as DNA: TGTGCCAGTAGTATAACCCACTTATCCTATAATTCACCCCTCCACTTT. Its protein product is CASSITHLSYNSPLHF.

This clone appeared once. The chain uses TRBV6-6 and TRBJ1-3; 7 bases align to TRBD1. The CDR3 loop spans 16 amino acids. CDR1 and CDR2 from the germline V gene are MNHNY and SVGAGI (reference sequence). With 2 bases clipped from V and 0 bases from J, the junction kept 4 bases outside the gene matches. CDR3 bases: TGTGCCAGCAGTTACGGCGGGACAGACTCTGGAAACACCATATATTTT. Its translation is CASSYGGTDSGNTIYF.

This clone was observed a few times. This chain joins TRBV7-6 and TRBJ2-5; D tentatively fits TRBD1 or TRBD2 (5 bases each). V lost 5 bases and J lost 1, with 14 bases in between. This CDR3 contains 15 residues. CDR1 is SGHVS and CDR2 is FNYEAQ in the germline V gene. DNA for the CDR3: TGTGCCAGCAGCCTTTATAGGGGACCCCAAGAGACCCAGTACTTC. Its translation is CASSLYRGPQETQYF. The variable domain in full, completed from reference TRBV7-6 and TRBJ2-5, reads GAGVSQSPRYKVTKRGQDVALRCDPISGHVSLYWYRQALGQGPEFLTYFNYEAQQDKSGLPNDRFSAERPEGSISTLTIQRTEQRDSAMYRCASSLYRGPQETQYFGPGTRLLVL.

The CDR3 here is CASSQDEVRGGAGGYTF. The CDR3 DNA reads as TGTGCCAGCAGCCAAGATGAGGTCAGGGGGGGCGCAGGTGGCTACACCTTC. The chain joins TRBV4-2 to TRBJ1-2; TRBD1 matches at 7 bases. The CDR3 extends over 17 amino acids. The ends lost 0 bases at V and 7 bases at J; junction bases unmatched: 14. Germline CDR1 and CDR2: LGHNA and YNFKEQ.

The chain couples TRBV20-1 to TRBJ2-1, with D hard to call. The CDR3 extends over 10 amino acids. Between the trimmed V and J ends, which lost 8 bases and 3 bases, there was a span of 5 bases. Looked up from germline, CDR1 is DFQATT and CDR2 is SNEGSKA (reference sequence). The CDR3 spells CSSVYNEQFF. The DNA for the CDR3 is TGCAGTAGCGTCTACAATGAGCAGTTCTTC.

The chain couples TRBV30 to TRBJ1-5, with a tentative D call TRBD1 (6 bases). Germline V gives CDR1 GTSNPN, CDR2 SVGIG (reference sequence). V dropped 1 base and J dropped 3 bases, with 13 bases sitting between them. The CDR3 is made up of 15 amino acids. Here the CDR3 reads CAWSGTGLSNQPQHF. The CDR3 coding sequence is TGTGCCTGGAGTGGAACAGGGCTCTCCAATCAGCCCCAGCATTTT.

The genes are TRBV16 and TRBJ1-6; 9 bases line up with TRBD1. From germline, CDR1 is KGHSY and CDR2 FQNENV. The CDR3 totals 15 residues. V lost 4 bases and J lost 7; bases outside the gene matches: 5. CDR3 coding DNA: TGTGCCAGCAGCCCCGCGGGACAGGGAAATTCACCCCTCCACTTT. Translating gives CASSPAGQGNSPLHF.

J is TRBJ2-7 and V is TRBV6-4; D might be TRBD1 or TRBD2, each matching 5 bases. Trimming left V 0 bases short and J 6 bases short, with 9 bases between. The CDR3 totals 13 residues. Germline CDR1 and CDR2: MRHNA and SNTAGT. The CDR3 protein is CASSDSSGSEQYF. CDR3 nucleotides: TGTGCCAGCAGTGACTCGTCAGGGAGCGAGCAGTACTTC.

The chain combines TRBV18 with TRBJ1-5, with D unclear. V was trimmed by 3 bases and J by 1 base, leaving 7 bases between them. CDR3 size: 14 residues. CDR1 is KGHSH and CDR2 is LQKENI in the germline V gene. The CDR3 reads CASSPGTSNQPQHF. The CDR3 bases are TGTGCCAGCTCACCGGGCACCAGCAATCAGCCCCAGCATTTT.

This clone came up a few times. V gene TRBV27 combines with J gene TRBJ2-1; D unresolved. There are 13 residues in the CDR3. V lost 4 bases, J lost 7 bases, and 11 bases lay in between. CDR1 is MNHEY, CDR2 SMNVEV, per germline (reference sequence). CDR3 residues: CASSWAFGNEQFF. Here the CDR3 DNA reads TGTGCCAGCAGTTGGGCCTTCGGGAATGAGCAGTTCTTC.

This rearrangement joins TRBV5-6 to TRBJ2-1; D call uncertain. The V end lost 6 bases, the J end lost 11 bases, and 18 bases lay between the germline ends. This CDR3 has 13 residues. In germline, CDR1 is SGHDT, CDR2 YYEEEE. CDR3 nucleotides: TGTGCCAGCACCAAGATTCAAGTAGCCCAGCAGTTCTTC. As protein: CASTKIQVAQQFF.

The V gene is TRBV5-1, the J gene TRBJ2-2; TRBD1 is a possible D gene (7 bases). This CDR3 is 15 amino acids long. Germline CDR1 SGHRS, CDR2 YFSETQ. V gave up 0 bases and J gave up 3 bases, with 9 bases separating them. The CDR3 bases are TGCGCCAGCAGCTTGGTCAGGGGGGACACCGGGGAGCTGTTTTTT. Translated, it gives CASSLVRGDTGELFF. The variable domain in full, completed from reference TRBV5-1 and TRBJ2-2, reads KAGVTQTPRYLIKTRGQQVTLSCSPISGHRSVSWYQQTPGQGLQFLFEYFSETQRNKGNFPGRFSGRQFSNSRSEMNVSTLELGDSALYLCASSLVRGDTGELFFGEGSRLTVL.

V gene TRBV2 combines with J gene TRBJ1-1; no clear D. Looked up from germline, CDR1 is SNHLY and CDR2 is FYNNEI. The CDR3 is made up of 16 amino acids. Trimming pared 8 bases from V and 0 bases from J, leaving 19 bases between. The CDR3: CASLPNYGPLNTEAFF. The CDR3, as DNA: TGTGCCAGCTTACCGAATTACGGACCGCTGAACACTGAAGCTTTCTTT.

The rearrangement links TRBV30 to TRBJ1-5; D uncertain. The V gene's germline CDR1 is GTSNPN and CDR2 SVGIG (reference sequence). The ends were cut back, 1 base at V and 4 bases at J, with 17 bases in the middle. This CDR3 has 16 residues. The DNA of the CDR3 is TGTGCCTGGAGTGCCTATCCAAGAAAGAGAAATCAGCCCCAGCATTTT. Translation gives CAWSAYPRKRNQPQHF.

Comments on this clone: The junction shows a germline mismatch at one end, possibly a read error. The V and J genes are TRBV15 and TRBJ1-1; TRBD1 matches at 7 bases. The CDR3 totals 11 residues. The germline V gene has CDR1 LNHNV and CDR2 YYDKDF (reference sequence). The CDR3 DNA is TGTGCCACCAGCAAACAGGGGCCGCTGATATTT. Protein product: CATSKQGPLIF.

The chain recombines TRBV24-1 with TRBJ1-6, with D hard to call. V was trimmed by 5 bases and J by 7 bases, leaving 14 bases between them. The CDR3 is 15 amino acids. Germline V CDR1 and CDR2: KGHDR, SFDVKD. CDR3 DNA: TGTGCCACCAGTGTATCTCGGCCGCCGAATTCACCCCTCCACTTT. As protein: CATSVSRPPNSPLHF.

The rearrangement uses TRBV5-4 and TRBJ1-4; no clear D. V shed 0 bases and J shed 5 bases, with 8 bases lying between them. CDR1 is SGHNT and CDR2 is YYREEE in the germline V gene (reference sequence). The CDR3 length is 14 residues. The CDR3, as DNA: TGTGCCAGCAGCTTGGGACTGAGCAATGAAAAACTGTTTTTT. Encoded protein: CASSLGLSNEKLFF.

The chain uses TRBV7-9 and TRBJ1-5; TRBD1 agrees at 10 bases. This CDR3 is 15 amino acids long. Germline CDR1 SEHNR, CDR2 FQNEAQ (reference sequence). J was trimmed by 7 bases and V by 5 bases; bases with no gene match: 8. As DNA, the CDR3 is TGTGCCAGCAGCCCCGGGACAGGGGTAGGGCAGCCCCAGCATTTT. This codes for CASSPGTGVGQPQHF.